This T cell receptor beta chain appears in the sequencing data of a study of T cells in Graves' hyperthyroidism and ophthalmopathy. It was RNA transcripts that yielded the amplified TCR beta CDR3 regions. The TCR CDR3 was amplified in a first-round RT-PCR using the HTBI primer set. One entry per CDR3 protein, called by TCRdb with MiXCR from the multiplex PCR reads. The data show hundreds of thousands of distinct CDR3 sequences, with 45% seen just once and about 7.2% held by the top ten. V was clipped by 6 bases and J by 0 bases; unmatched bases: 5. The CDR3 covers 15 residues. Regarding the study as a whole: The model identified upcoming ophthalmopathy a median roughly 6.5 months ahead of onset. Blood also contained most expanded thyroid clonotypes above 0.001.

This clonotype has a handful of counts. The antigen remains unidentified. Diagnostic decisions used clinical symptoms, serum thyroxine and TRAb, thyroid ultrasound and orbital computed tomography. V usage is TRBV12-3 or TRBV12-4 and J usage is TRBJ1-5, with TRBD1 identical over 7 bases. Sequenced input: peripheral blood or thyroid tissue (not recorded which). The sequence derives from an adult man with Graves' disease, either hyperthyroidism or ophthalmopathy (not recorded which). The CDR3 DNA reads TGTGCCAGCAGCTCGAACAGGGGTAGCAATCAGCCCCAGCATTTT. It encodes CASSSNRGSNQPQHF.